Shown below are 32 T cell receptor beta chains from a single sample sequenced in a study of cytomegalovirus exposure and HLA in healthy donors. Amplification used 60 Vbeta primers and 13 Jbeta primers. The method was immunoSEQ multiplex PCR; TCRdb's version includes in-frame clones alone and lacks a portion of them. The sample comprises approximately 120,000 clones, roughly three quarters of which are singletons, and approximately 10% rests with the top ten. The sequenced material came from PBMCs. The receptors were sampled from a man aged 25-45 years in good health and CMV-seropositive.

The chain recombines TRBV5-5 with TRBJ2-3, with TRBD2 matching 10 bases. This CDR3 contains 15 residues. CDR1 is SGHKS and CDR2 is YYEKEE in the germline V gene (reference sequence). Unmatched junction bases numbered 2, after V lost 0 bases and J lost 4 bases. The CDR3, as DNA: TGTGCCAGCAGCTTGGTTACTAGCGGGGCAGATACGCAGTATTTT. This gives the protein CASSLVTSGADTQYF.

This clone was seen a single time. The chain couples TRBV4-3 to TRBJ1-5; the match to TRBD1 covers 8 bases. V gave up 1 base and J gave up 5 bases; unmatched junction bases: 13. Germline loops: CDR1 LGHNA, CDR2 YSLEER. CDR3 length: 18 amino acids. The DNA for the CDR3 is TGCGCCAGCAGCCAAGCACCTAGACAGGGGAGACAGGATCAGCCCCAGCATTTT. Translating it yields CASSQAPRQGRQDQPQHF.

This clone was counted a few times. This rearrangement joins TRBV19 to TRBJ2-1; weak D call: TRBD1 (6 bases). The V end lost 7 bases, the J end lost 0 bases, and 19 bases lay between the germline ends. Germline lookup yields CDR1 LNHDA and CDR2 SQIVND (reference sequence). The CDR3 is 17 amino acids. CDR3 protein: CASISGAPGRSYNEQFF. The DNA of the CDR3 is TGTGCCAGTATCTCAGGGGCGCCCGGACGCTCCTACAATGAGCAGTTCTTC.

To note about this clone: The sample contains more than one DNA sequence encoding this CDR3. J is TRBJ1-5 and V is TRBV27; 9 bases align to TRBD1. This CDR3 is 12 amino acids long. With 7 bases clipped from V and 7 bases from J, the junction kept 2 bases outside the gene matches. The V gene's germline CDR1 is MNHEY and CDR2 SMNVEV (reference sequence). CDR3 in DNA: TGTGCCAGCAAGGACAGGGGCCAGCCCCAGCATTTT. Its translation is CASKDRGQPQHF.

DNA for the CDR3: TGTGCCAGCAGCTTTTCAGGGGACTACGAGCAGTACTTC. It yields the protein CASSFSGDYEQYF. The V call is TRBV5-4, the J call TRBJ2-7, with D possibly TRBD1 on 6 matching bases. There are 13 residues in the CDR3. The germline CDR1 and CDR2 sequences are SGHNT and YYREEE (reference sequence). Trimming removed 2 bases at V and 3 bases at J, with 9 bases between.

As DNA, the CDR3 is TGCGCCAGCAGCTCTACGGCGGACAGGGGGCGTTGGGAGCAGTACTTC. Encoded protein: CASSSTADRGRWEQYF. V and J are TRBV5-1 and TRBJ2-7; 11 bases line up with TRBD1. Germline CDR1 SGHRS, CDR2 YFSETQ. Unmatched junction bases numbered 12, after V lost 3 bases and J lost 7 bases. This CDR3 comprises 16 residues.

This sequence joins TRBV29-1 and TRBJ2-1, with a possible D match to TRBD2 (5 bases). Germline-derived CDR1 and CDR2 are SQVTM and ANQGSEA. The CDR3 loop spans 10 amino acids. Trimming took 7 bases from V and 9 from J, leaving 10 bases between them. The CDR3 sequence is CSAGGGEQFF. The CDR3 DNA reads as TGCAGCGCTGGCGGAGGTGAGCAGTTCTTC.

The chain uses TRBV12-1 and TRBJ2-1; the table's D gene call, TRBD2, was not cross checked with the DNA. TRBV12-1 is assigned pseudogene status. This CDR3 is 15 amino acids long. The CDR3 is CASSYFGGPYNEQFF. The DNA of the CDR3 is TGTGCCAGCAGCTACTTCGGAGGGCCCTACAATGAGCAGTTCTTC.

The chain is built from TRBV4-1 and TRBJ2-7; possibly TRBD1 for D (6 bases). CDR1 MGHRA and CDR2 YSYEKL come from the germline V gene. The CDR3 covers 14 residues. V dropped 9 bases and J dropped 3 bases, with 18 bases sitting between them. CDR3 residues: CASKGETADYEQYF. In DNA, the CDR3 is TGCGCCAGTAAGGGGGAGACGGCTGACTACGAGCAGTACTTC.

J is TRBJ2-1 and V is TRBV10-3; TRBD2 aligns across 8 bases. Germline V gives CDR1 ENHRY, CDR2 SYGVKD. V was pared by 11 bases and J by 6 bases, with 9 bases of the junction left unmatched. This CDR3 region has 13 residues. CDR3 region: CAALWTSINEQFF. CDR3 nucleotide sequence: TGTGCCGCACTCTGGACTAGCATCAATGAGCAGTTCTTC.

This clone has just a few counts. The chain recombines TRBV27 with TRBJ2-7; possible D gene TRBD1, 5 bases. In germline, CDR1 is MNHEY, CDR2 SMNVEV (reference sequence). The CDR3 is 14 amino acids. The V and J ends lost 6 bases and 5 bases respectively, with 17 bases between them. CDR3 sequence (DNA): TGTGCCAGCAGCCCCTTCCTAGGGGTCCACGAGCAGTACTTC. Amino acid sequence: CASSPFLGVHEQYF.

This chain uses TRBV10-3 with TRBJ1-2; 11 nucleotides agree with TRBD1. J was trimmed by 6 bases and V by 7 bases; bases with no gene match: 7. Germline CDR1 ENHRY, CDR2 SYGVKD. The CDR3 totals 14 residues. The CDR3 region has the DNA TGTGCCATCAACCGGGACAGGGGGAAGCATGGCTACACCTTC. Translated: CAINRDRGKHGYTF.

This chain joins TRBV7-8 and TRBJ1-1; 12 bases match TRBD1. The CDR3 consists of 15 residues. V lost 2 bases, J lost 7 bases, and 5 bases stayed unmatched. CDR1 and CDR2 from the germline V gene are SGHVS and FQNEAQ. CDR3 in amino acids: CASSLTGTGGGEAFF. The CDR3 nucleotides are TGTGCCAGCAGCTTAACTGGGACAGGGGGCGGTGAAGCTTTCTTT.

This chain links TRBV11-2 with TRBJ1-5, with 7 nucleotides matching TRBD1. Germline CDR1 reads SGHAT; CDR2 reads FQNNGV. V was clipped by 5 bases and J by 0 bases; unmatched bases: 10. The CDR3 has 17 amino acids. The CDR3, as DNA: TGTGCCAGCAGCCAGGGGACAGCCGAAGTTAGCAATCAGCCCCAGCATTTT. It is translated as CASSQGTAEVSNQPQHF.

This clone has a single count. The DNA for the CDR3 is TGTGCCAGCAGTTACTCGGGACTAGCGGTTAACTACGAGCAGTACTTC. Protein: CASSYSGLAVNYEQYF. This chain connects TRBV6-5 to TRBJ2-7; TRBD2 matches 11 bases. The CDR3 has 16 residues. Germline trimming cut 0 bases from V and 3 bases from J; bases unmatched to any gene: 4. CDR1 is MNHEY and CDR2 is SVGAGI in the germline V gene.

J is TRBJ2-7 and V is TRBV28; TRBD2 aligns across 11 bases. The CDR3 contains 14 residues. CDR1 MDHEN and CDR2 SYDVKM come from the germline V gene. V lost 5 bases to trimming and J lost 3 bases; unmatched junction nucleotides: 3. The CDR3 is CASSPGTSGYEQYF. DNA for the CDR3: TGTGCCAGCAGTCCCGGGACTAGCGGCTACGAGCAGTACTTC.

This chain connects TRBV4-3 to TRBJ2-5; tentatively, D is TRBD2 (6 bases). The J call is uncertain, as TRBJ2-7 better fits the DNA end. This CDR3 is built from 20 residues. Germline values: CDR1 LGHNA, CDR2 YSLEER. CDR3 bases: TGCGCCAGCAGCCAAGGTGTTGGATTCGGGGACTCGAGCCTTCCCTACGAGCAGTACTTC. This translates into CASSQGVGFGDSSLPYEQYF.

The DNA of the CDR3 is TGTGCCAGCAGCTCCCGACAGTCGTACGAGCAGTACTTC. It yields the protein CASSSRQSYEQYF. The chain links TRBV7-2 to TRBJ2-7, with D possibly matching TRBD1 (5 bases). The CDR3 spans 13 residues. From germline, CDR1 is SGHTA and CDR2 FQGNSA. Trimming took off 4 bases at V and 4 bases at J, with 11 bases between the two ends.

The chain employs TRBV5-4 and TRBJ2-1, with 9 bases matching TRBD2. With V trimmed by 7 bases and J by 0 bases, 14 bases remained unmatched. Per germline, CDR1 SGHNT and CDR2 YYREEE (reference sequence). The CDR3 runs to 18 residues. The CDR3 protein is CASPSGGNLCCSYNEQFF. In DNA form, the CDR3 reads TGTGCCAGCCCGAGCGGGGGGAATTTGTGCTGCTCCTACAATGAGCAGTTCTTC.

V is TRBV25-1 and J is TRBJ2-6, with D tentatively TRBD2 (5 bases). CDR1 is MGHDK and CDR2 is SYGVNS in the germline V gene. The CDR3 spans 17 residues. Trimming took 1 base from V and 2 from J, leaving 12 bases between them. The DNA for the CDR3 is TGTGCCAGCAGTGAATCTCCGGGGAGAGCTGGGGCCAACGTCCTGACTTTC. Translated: CASSESPGRAGANVLTF.

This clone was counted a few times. The CDR3 sequence is CASSPLGEGTYEQYF. Here the CDR3 DNA reads TGTGCCAGCAGCCCCCTCGGGGAGGGGACCTACGAGCAGTACTTC. The rearrangement joins TRBV7-6 to TRBJ2-7, with 7 bases matching TRBD2. With V trimmed by 5 bases and J by 2 bases, 9 bases remained unmatched. The CDR3 contains 15 residues. CDR1 and CDR2 from the germline V gene are SGHVS and FNYEAQ.

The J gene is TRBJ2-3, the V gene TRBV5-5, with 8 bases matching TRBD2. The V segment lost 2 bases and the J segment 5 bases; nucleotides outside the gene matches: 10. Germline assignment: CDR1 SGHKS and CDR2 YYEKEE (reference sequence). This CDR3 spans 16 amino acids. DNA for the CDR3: TGTGCCAGCAGCTTCGTGTCCGGGAGGGCGATAGATACGCAGTATTTT. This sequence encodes CASSFVSGRAIDTQYF.

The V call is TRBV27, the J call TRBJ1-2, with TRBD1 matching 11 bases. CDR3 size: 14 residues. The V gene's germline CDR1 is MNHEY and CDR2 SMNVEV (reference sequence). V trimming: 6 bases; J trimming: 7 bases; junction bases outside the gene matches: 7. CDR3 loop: CASRGGQGDFGYTF. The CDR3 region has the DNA TGTGCCAGCAGGGGGGGACAGGGGGACTTTGGCTACACCTTC.

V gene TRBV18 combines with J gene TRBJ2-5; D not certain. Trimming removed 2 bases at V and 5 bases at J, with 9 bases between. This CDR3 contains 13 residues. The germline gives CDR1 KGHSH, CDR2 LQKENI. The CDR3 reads CASSPSSAETQYF. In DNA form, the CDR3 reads TGTGCCAGCTCACCATCGAGCGCCGAGACCCAGTACTTC.

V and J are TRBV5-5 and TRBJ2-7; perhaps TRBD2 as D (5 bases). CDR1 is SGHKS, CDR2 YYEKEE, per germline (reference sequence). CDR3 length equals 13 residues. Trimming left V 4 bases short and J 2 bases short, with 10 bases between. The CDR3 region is CASSPTSAYEQYF. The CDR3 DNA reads TGTGCCAGCAGCCCAACTAGTGCCTACGAGCAGTACTTC. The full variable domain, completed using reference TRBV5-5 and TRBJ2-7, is DAGVTQSPTHLIKTRGQQVTLRCSPISGHKSVSWYQQVLGQGPQFIFQYYEKEERGRGNFPDRFSARQFPNYSSELNVNALLLGDSALYLCASSPTSAYEQYFGPGTRLTVT.

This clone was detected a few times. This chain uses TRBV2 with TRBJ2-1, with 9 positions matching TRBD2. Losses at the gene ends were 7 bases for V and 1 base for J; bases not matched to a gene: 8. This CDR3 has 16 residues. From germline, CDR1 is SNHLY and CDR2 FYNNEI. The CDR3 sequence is CASTETSGFSYNEQFF. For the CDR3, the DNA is TGTGCCAGCACGGAGACTAGCGGTTTTTCCTACAATGAGCAGTTCTTC.

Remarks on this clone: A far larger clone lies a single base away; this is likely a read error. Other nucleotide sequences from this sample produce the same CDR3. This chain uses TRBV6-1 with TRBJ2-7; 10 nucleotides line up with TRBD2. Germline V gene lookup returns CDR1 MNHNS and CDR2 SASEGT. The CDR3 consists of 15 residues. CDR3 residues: CASSEGLAGVFEQYF. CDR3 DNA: TGTGCCAGCAGTGAAGGGCTAGCGGGAGTTTTTGAGCAGTACTTT.

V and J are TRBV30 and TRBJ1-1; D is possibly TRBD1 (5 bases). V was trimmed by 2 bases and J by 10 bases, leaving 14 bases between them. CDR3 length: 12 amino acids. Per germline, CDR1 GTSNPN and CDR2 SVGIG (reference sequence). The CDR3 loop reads CAWSTRGGTAFF. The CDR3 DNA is TGTGCCTGGAGTACACGGGGGGGAACAGCTTTCTTT.

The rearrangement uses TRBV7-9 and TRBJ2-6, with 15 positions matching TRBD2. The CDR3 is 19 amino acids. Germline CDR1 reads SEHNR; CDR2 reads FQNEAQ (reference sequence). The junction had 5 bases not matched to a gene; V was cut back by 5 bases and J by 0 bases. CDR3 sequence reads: CASSDGLAGGLSGANVLTF. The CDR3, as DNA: TGTGCCAGCAGCGACGGACTAGCGGGAGGGCTCTCTGGGGCCAACGTCCTGACTTTC.

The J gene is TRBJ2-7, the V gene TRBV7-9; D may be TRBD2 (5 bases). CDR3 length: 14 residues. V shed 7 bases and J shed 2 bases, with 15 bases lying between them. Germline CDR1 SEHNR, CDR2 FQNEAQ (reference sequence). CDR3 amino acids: CASTLREDPYEQYF. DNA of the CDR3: TGTGCCAGCACCCTACGGGAAGATCCCTACGAGCAGTACTTC. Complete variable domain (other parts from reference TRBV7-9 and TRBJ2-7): DTGVSQNPRHKITKRGQNVTFRCDPISEHNRLYWYRQTLGQGPEFLTYFQNEAQLEKSRLLSDRFSAERPKGSFSTLEIQRTEQGDSAMYLCASTLREDPYEQYFGPGTRLTVT.

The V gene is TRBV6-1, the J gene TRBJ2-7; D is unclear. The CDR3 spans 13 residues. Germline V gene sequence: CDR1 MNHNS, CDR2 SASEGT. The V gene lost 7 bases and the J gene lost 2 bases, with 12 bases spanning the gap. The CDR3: CASTTRQPYEQYF. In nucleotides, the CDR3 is TGTGCCAGCACCACAAGACAACCCTACGAGCAGTACTTC.

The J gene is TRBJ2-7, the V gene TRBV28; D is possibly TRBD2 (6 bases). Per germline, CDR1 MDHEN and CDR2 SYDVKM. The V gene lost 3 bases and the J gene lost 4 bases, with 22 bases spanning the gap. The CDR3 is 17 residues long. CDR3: CASSFGGAGSILYEQYF. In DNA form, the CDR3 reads TGTGCCAGCAGTTTCGGCGGGGCAGGGTCTATACTATACGAGCAGTACTTC.